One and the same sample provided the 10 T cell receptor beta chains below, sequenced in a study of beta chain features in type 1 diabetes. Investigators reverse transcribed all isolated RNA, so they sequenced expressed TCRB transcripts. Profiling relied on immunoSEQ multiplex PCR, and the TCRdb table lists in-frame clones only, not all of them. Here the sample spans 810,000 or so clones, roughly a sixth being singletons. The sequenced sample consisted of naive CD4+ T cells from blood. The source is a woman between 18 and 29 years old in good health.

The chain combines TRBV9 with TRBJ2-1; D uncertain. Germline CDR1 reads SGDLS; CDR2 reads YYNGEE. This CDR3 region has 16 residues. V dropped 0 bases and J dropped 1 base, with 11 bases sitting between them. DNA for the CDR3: TGTGCCAGCAGCGTAGGTATCGGATCGTCCTACAATGAGCAGTTCTTC. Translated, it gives CASSVGIGSSYNEQFF.

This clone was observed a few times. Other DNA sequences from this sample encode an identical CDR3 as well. Here the CDR3 DNA reads TGTGCCAGCTCACCGGGACAGGGGAATGAAAAACTGTTTTTT. Translating it yields CASSPGQGNEKLFF. The rearrangement uses TRBV18 and TRBJ1-4; 10 nucleotides align to TRBD1. Germline CDR1 is KGHSH and CDR2 is LQKENI. The V and J ends lost 3 bases and 5 bases, in that order; junction bases with no gene match: 0. The CDR3 spans 14 residues.

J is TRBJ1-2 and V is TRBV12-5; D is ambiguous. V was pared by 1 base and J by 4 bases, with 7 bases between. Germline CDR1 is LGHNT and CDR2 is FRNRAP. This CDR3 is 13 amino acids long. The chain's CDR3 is CASGLDPLYGYTF. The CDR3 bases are TGTGCTAGTGGTTTGGATCCTCTCTATGGCTACACCTTC.

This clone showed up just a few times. CDR3 sequence: CASSYLQGAVNQPQHF. CDR3 DNA sequence: TGTGCCAGTAGCTATTTACAGGGGGCCGTCAATCAGCCCCAGCATTTT. V is TRBV19 and J is TRBJ1-5; 9 bases fit TRBD1. The J segment lost 3 bases and the V segment lost 6 bases, leaving 9 bases of the junction unmatched. In germline, CDR1 is LNHDA, CDR2 SQIVND (reference sequence). The CDR3 covers 16 residues.

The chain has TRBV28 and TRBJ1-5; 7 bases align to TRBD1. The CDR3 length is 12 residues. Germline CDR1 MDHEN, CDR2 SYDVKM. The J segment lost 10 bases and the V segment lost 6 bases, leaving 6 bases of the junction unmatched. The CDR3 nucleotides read TGTGCCAGCAGACAGGGGTTCGTACCCCAGCATTTT. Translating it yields CASRQGFVPQHF.

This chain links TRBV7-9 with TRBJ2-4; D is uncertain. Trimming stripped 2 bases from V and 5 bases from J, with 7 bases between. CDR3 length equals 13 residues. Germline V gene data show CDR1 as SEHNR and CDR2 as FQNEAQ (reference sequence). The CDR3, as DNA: TGTGCCAGCAGCTTATTTGGAGAAAACATTCAGTACTTC. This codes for CASSLFGENIQYF.

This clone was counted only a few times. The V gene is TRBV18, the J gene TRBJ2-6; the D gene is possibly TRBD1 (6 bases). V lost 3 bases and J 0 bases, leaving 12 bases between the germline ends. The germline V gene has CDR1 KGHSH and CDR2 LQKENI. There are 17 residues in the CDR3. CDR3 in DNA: TGTGCCAGCTCACCTAGGACAGAAGGCTCTGGGGCCAACGTCCTGACTTTC. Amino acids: CASSPRTEGSGANVLTF.

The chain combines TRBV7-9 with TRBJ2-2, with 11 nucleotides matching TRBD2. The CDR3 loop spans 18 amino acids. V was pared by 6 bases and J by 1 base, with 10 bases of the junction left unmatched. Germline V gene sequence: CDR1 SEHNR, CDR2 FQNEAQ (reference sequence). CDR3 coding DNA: TGTGCCAGCAGGGGCCGGCCTAGCGGGAGGAGGAACACCGGGGAGCTGTTTTTT. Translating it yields CASRGRPSGRRNTGELFF.

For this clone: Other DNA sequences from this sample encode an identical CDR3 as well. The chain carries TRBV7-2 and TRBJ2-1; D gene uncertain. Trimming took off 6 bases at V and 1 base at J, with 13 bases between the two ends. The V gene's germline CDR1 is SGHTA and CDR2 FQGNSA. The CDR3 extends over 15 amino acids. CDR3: CASSRLLGSYNEQFF. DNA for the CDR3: TGTGCCAGCAGTCGTCTTTTGGGTTCCTACAATGAGCAGTTCTTC.

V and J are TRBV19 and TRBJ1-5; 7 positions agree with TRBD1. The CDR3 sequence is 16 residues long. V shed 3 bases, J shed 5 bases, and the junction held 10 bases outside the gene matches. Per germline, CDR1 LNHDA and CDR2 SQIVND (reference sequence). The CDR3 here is CASSIGPGTADQPQHF. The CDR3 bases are TGTGCCAGTAGTATTGGGCCTGGGACAGCTGATCAGCCCCAGCATTTT.